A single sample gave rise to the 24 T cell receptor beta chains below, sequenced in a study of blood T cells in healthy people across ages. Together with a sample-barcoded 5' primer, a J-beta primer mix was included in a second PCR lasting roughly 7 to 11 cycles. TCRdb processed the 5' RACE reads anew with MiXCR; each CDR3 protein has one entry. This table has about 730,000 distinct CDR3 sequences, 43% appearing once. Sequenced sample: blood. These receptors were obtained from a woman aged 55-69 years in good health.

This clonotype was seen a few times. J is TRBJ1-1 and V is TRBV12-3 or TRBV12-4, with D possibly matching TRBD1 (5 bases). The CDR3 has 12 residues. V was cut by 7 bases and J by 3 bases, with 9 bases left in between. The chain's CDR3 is CASIGTYTEAFF. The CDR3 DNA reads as TGTGCCAGCATCGGGACTTACACTGAAGCTTTCTTT.

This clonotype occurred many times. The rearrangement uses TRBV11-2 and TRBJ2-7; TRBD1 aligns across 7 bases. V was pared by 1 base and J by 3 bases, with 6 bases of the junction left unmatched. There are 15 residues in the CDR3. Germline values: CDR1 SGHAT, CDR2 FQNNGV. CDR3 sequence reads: CASSLAPGQYYEQYF. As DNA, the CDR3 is TGTGCCAGCAGCTTAGCCCCGGGACAGTACTACGAGCAGTACTTC.

In nucleotides, the CDR3 is TGCAGCGGACTAGCGTCCTACAATGAGCAGTTCTTC. This codes for CSGLASYNEQFF. The V call is TRBV20-1, the J call TRBJ2-1, with 9 bases lining up with TRBD2. The CDR3 runs to 12 residues. Per the germline V gene, CDR1 is DFQATT and CDR2 is SNEGSKA (reference sequence).

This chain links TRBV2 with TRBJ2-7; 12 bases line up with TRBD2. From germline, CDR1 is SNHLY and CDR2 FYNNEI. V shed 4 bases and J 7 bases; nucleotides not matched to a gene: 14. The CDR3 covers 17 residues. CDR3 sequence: CASSVLTSGRLTGEQYF. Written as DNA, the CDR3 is TGTGCCAGCAGTGTGCTAACTAGCGGGAGGCTCACGGGGGAGCAGTACTTC.

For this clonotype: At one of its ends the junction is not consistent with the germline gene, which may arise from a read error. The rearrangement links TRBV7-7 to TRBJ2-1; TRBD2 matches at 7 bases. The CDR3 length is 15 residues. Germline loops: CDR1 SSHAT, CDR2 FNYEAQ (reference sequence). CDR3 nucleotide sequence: TGTGCTAGCAGCTTGGACCCTGGACTAGGGTATGAGCAGTTCTTC. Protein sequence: CASSLDPGLGYEQFF.

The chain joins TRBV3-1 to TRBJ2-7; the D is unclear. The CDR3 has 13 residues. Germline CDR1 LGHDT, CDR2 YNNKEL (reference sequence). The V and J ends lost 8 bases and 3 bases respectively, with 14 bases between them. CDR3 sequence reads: CASGNYARYEQYF. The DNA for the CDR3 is TGTGCCAGCGGGAACTATGCACGCTACGAGCAGTACTTC.

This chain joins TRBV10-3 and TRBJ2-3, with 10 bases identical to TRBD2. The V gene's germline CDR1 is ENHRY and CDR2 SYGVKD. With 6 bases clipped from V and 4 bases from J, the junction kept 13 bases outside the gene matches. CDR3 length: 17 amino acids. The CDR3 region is CAISHLISSGRADTQYF. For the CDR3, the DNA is TGTGCCATCAGCCACCTAATTTCTAGCGGGAGAGCAGATACGCAGTATTTT.

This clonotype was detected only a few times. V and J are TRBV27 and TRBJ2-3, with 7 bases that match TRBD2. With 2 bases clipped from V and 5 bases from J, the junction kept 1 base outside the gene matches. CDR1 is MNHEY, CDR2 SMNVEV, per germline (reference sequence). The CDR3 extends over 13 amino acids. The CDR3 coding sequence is TGTGCCAGCAGTTTACGGGGGGTAGATACGCAGTATTTT. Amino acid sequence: CASSLRGVDTQYF.

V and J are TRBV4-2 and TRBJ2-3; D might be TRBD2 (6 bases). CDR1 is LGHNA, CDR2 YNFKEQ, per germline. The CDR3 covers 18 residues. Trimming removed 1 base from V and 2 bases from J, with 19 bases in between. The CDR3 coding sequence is TGTGCCAGCAGCCAAGGGGGAGGCGCCGCCCCCGACACAGATACGCAGTATTTT. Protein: CASSQGGGAAPDTDTQYF.

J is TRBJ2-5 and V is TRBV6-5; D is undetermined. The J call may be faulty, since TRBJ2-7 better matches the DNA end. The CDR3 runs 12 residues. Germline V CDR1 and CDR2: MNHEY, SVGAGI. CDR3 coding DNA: TGTGCCAGCAGCCAAACCGCCCACGAGCAGTACTTC. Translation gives CASSQTAHEQYF.

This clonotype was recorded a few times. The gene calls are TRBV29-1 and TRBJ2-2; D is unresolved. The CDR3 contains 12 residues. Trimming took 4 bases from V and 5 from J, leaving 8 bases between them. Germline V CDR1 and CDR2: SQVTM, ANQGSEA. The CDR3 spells CSVAKGTGELFF. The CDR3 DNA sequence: TGCAGCGTTGCGAAGGGAACCGGGGAGCTGTTTTTT.

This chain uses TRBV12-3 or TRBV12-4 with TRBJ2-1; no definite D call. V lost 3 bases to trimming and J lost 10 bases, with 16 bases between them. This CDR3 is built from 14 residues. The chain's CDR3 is CASSFYDRSYEQFF. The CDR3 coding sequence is TGTGCCAGCAGTTTCTATGACCGCTCCTACGAGCAGTTCTTC.

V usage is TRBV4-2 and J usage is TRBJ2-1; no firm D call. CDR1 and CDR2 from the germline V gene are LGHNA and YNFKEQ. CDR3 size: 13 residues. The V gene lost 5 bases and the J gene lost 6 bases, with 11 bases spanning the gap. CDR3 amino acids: CASSETPFNEQFF. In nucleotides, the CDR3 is TGTGCCAGCAGCGAGACCCCGTTCAATGAGCAGTTCTTC.

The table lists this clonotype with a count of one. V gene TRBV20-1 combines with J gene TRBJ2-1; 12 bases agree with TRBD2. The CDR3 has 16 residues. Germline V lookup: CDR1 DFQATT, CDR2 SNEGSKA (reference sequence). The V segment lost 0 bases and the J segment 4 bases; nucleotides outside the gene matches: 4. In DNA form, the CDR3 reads TGCAGTGCTAGAGACATAGGGACTAGCGGGTACAATGAGCAGTTCTTC. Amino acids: CSARDIGTSGYNEQFF.

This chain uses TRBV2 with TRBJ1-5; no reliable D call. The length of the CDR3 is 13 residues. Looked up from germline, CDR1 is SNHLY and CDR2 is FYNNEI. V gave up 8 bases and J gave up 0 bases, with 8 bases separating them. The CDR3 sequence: CASRMSSNQPQHF. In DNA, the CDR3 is TGTGCCAGCCGCATGAGTAGCAATCAGCCCCAGCATTTT.

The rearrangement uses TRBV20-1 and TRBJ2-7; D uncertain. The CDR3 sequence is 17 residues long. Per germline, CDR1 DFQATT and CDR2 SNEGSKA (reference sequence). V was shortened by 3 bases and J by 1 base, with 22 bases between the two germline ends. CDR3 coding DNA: TGCAGTGCTAGCGGATACGTCGGCGCGACTCCATCCTACGAGCAGTACTTC. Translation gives CSASGYVGATPSYEQYF.

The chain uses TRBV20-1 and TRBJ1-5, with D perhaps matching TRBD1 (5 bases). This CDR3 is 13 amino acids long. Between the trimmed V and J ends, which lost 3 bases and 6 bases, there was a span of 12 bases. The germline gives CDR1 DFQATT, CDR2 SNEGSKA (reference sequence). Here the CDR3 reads CSARRGVSQPQHF. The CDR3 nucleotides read TGCAGTGCTAGGCGAGGGGTTAGTCAGCCCCAGCATTTT.

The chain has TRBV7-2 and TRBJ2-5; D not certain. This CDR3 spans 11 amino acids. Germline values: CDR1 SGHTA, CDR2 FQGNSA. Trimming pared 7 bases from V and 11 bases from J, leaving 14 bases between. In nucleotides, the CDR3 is TGTGCCAGCACAGTCTACAATGAGCAGTACTTC. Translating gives CASTVYNEQYF.

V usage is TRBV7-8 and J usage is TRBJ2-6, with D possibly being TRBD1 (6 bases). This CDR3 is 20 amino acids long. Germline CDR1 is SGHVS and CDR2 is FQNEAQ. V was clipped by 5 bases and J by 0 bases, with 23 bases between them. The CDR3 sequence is CASSNRQAQAANSGANVLTF. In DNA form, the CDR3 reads TGTGCCAGCAGCAACCGACAGGCTCAGGCCGCGAACTCTGGGGCCAACGTCCTGACTTTC.

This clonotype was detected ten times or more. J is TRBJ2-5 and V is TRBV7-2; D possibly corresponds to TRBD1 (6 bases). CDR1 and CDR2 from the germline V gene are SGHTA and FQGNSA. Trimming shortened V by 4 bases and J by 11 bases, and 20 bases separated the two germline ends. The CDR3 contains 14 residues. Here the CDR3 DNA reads TGTGCCAGCAGCTCACAGGGCACCCTTGGAGAGCAGTACTTC. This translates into CASSSQGTLGEQYF.

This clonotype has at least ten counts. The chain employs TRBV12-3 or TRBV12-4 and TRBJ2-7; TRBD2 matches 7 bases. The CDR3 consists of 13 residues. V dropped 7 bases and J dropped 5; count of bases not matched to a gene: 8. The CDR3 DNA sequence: TGTGCCAGCACCCCCGGGACTAAAGACGAGCAGTACTTC. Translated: CASTPGTKDEQYF.

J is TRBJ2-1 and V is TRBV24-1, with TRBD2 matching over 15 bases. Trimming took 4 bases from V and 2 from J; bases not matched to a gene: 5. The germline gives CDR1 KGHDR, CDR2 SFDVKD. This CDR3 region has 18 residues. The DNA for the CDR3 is TGTGCCACCAGTGACTGGACTAGCGGGAGGGCTCCCTACAATGAGCAGTTCTTC. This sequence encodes CATSDWTSGRAPYNEQFF.

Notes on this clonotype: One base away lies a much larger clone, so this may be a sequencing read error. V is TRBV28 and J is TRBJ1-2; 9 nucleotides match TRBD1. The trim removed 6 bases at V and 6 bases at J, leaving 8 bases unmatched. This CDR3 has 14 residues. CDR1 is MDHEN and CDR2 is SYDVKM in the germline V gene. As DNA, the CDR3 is TGTGCCAGCAGCTCCGGGACAGGGACAGATGGCTACACCTTC. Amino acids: CASSSGTGTDGYTF.

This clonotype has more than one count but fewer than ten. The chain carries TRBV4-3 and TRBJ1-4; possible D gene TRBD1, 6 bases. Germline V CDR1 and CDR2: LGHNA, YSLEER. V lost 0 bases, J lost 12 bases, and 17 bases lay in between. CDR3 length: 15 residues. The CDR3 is CASSQERGQTVQLFF. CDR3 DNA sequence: TGCGCCAGCAGCCAAGAGCGAGGACAGACGGTGCAACTGTTTTTT.